This T cell receptor beta chain emerged from a study of read filtering for tumor transcriptome and immune sequencing. Whole-study results and caveats: Without single-read clonotypes, shared clonotype proportions correlated more between IR-seq and RNA-seq.

From approximately 430 ng of RNA, a library with molecular barcoded alpha/delta and beta/gamma adaptors was made. TCRdb passed the reads through MiXCR, listing each CDR3 protein once. The profile shows fewer than 30,000 distinct CDR3 sequences, more than 20% of them singletons. Bone marrow was sampled from every patient at the time of active disease. The CDR3 is 15 amino acids. The ends lost 6 bases at V and 5 bases at J; junction bases unmatched: 8. Germline V gene sequence: CDR1 MDHEN, CDR2 SYDVKM. This clonotype was seen repeatedly, ten times or more. What it binds is unknown. This TCR was sampled from a donor aged 40 or older with multiple myeloma. The sequencing input was a population of CD138-negative cells sorted from bone marrow. The J gene is TRBJ2-1, the V gene TRBV28, with 9 bases identical to TRBD2. CDR3 protein: CASSRWGGRDNEQFF. In DNA form, the CDR3 reads TGTGCCAGCAGCCGCTGGGGCGGGAGGGACAATGAGCAGTTCTTC.